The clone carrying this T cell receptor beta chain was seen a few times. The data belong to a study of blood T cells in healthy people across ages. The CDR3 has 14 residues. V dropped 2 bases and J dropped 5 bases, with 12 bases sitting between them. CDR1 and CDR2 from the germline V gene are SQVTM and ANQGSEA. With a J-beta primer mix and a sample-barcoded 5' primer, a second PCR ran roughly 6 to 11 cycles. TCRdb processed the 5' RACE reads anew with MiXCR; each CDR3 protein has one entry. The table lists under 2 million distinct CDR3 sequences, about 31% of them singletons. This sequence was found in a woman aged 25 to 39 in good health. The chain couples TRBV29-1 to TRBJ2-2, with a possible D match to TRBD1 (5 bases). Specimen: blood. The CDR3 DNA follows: TGCAGCGTTGAATATAGGGGATGGACCGGGGAGCTGTTTTTT. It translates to CSVEYRGWTGELFF.